The present T cell receptor beta chain was sequenced within a study of PD-L1 blockade in urothelial cancer. Study information: Samples of blood were analyzed 3 weeks (second dose) and 6 weeks after treatment start. Blood samples had a median of 141,255 T cells, some 83,000 unique TCRs, and clonality approximately 0.08.

Regarding time point: peripheral blood 6 weeks after treatment start. Germline loops: CDR1 MNHEY, CDR2 SVGAGI. This CDR3 comprises 16 residues. J lost 6 bases, V lost 2 bases, and 3 bases had no gene match. A note on this clone: What it recognizes is unknown.

Study-wide findings and caveats: In blood sampled pretreatment, TCR clonality below the median predicted better survival. Larger 3-week expansion of tumor-associated blood clones was seen in durable-benefit patients.

Profiled with immunoSEQ multiplex PCR; TCRdb holds only in-frame clones, not every one. This table has 65,000 to 85,000 clones, more than 85% appearing once. The receptor was isolated from a woman older than 75 with urothelial cancer. This material consisted of PBMCs, taken around atezolizumab (anti-PD-L1) treatment. This chain uses TRBV6-5 with TRBJ2-1; 14 bases are shared with TRBD2. DNA for the CDR3: TGTGCCAGCAGTTACCCGACTAGCGGGAGGGCCAATGAGCAGTTCTTC. It is translated as CASSYPTSGRANEQFF.